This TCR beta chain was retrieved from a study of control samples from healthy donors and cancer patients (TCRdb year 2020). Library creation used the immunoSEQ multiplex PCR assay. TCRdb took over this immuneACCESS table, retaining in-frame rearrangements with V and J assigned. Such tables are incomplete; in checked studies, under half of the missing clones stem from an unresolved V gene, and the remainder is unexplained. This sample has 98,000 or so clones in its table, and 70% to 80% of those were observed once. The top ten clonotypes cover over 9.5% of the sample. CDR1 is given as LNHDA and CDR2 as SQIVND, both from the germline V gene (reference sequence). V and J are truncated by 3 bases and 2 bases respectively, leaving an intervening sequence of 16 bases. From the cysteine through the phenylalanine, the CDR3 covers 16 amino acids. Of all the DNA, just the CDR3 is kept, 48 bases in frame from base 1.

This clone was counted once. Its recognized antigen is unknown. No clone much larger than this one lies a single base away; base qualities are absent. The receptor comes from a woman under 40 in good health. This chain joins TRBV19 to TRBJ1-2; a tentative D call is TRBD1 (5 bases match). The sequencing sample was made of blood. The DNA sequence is TGTGCCAGTAGTATGCCGCGGGGGGAGGTAAACTATGGCTACACCTTC. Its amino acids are CASSMPRGEVNYGYTF.